This T cell receptor (beta chain) was retrieved from a study of CD4 T cells in relation to SARS-CoV-2 and coronaviruses. On the study more broadly: After less than eleven days of antigen culture, PBMC TCR beta CDR3s were sequenced.

Germline V gives CDR1 MNHEY, CDR2 SVGAGI. After removal of 6 bases from V and 3 bases from J, the junction contained 3 bases not matched to a gene. The CDR3 is 13 residues long. Whole-study findings and limits: The cross-reactivity analysis covered only spike protein, not other viral proteins.

In the case of this clone: Its target is unknown.

Before the COVID-19 pandemic, during about 2010-2018, CD4+ T cells were taken from unexposed donors. The cells were cultured for roughly 11 days before CD4+ T cells were isolated. Profiled with immunoSEQ multiplex PCR; TCRdb holds only in-frame clones, not every one. This table has around 25,000 clones, about 70% appearing once. This sequence originates from a human donor in good health. Sequencing was done on a sample of CD4+ T cells from PBMCs, cultured in vitro. The chain couples TRBV6-5 to TRBJ2-3, with 7 bases that match TRBD1. The CDR3 bases are TGTGCCAGCAGACGACAGGGAACAGATACGCAGTATTTT. This translates into CASRRQGTDTQYF.